This TCR beta chain originates from a study of CD8 T cells in Susac syndrome. The germline V and J ends were trimmed by 4 bases and 1 base, with 19 bases remaining between them. This CDR3 spans 16 amino acids. Germline V lookup: CDR1 SQVTM, CDR2 ANQGSEA. RNA amounts of roughly 0.5 to 1 ug underwent reverse transcription with random hexamers. It was immunoSEQ multiplex PCR that amplified TCR beta CDR3 across 54 Vbeta and 13 Jbeta. Via MiXCR, TCRdb re-called the immunoSEQ multiplex PCR reads, giving one row per CDR3 protein. This table has 120,000 to 150,000 distinct CDR3 sequences, roughly 96% appearing once.

The chain joins TRBV29-1 to TRBJ1-1; tentative D call: TRBD1 (5 bases). This sequence was found in a human donor with multiple sclerosis. Specimen: CD4+ T cells from PBMCs. The CDR3 loop reads CSVGRGKTAGNTEAFF. The CDR3 nucleotides are TGCAGCGTTGGTCGGGGCAAAACCGCGGGGAACACTGAAGCTTTCTTT.